Presented here are 24 T cell receptor beta chains from one specimen sequenced in a study of response to subunit inactivated influenza vaccine. TCRdb re-derived calls from the RT-PCR reads in MiXCR, one entry per CDR3 protein. The repertoire consists of about 480,000 distinct CDR3 sequences, with 25% occurring once and the leading ten covering over 1.5%. Sequences were derived from CD4+ T cells sorted from PBMCs, sampled around 5 days after vaccination. The receptors stem from a man between 45 and 60 years old who received an inactivated influenza vaccine.

This clonotype was found a few times. Here the CDR3 reads CASSLVQGGNSPLHF. CDR3 nucleotides: TGTGCCAGCAGCTTAGTCCAGGGGGGTAATTCACCCCTCCACTTT. The genes are TRBV7-2 and TRBJ1-6; the match to TRBD1 covers 7 bases. The CDR3 runs to 15 residues. V trimming: 1 base; J trimming: 6 bases; junction bases outside the gene matches: 3. Per germline, CDR1 SGHTA and CDR2 FQGNSA. Looking up the rest from reference TRBV7-2 and TRBJ1-6 gives the full variable domain: GAGVSQSPSNKVTEKGKDVELRCDPISGHTALYWYRQSLGQGLEFLIYFQGNSAPDKSGLPSDRFSAERTGGSVSTLTIQRTQQEDSAVYLCASSLVQGGNSPLHFGNGTRLTVT.

This clonotype was counted between two and nine times. The chain links TRBV29-1 to TRBJ2-5; TRBD2 is a possible D gene (6 bases). With 6 bases removed from V and 4 bases from J, the gap between germline ends came to 21 bases. There are 15 residues in the CDR3. Germline V gene sequence: CDR1 SQVTM, CDR2 ANQGSEA. Here the CDR3 reads CSVNLGSLEVETQYF. CDR3 nucleotide sequence: TGCAGCGTCAATCTCGGGAGTTTAGAGGTAGAGACCCAGTACTTC. The full variable domain, with the rest looked up from reference TRBV29-1 and TRBJ2-5, is SAVISQKPSRDICQRGTSLTIQCQVDSQVTMMFWYRQQPGQSLTLIATANQGSEATYESGFVIDKFPISRPNLTFSTLTVSNMSPEDSSIYLCSVNLGSLEVETQYFGPGTRLLVL.

This clonotype was seen a few times. This chain links TRBV5-1 with TRBJ2-7; D ambiguous. Germline V CDR1 and CDR2: SGHRS, YFSETQ. The length of the CDR3 is 14 residues. V shed 0 bases and J shed 2 bases, with 9 bases lying between them. CDR3 sequence reads: CASSLDSTAYEQYF. For the CDR3, the DNA is TGCGCCAGCAGCTTGGATTCGACGGCCTACGAGCAGTACTTC.

A few counts support this clonotype. The V call is TRBV27, the J call TRBJ2-3, with 12 positions matching TRBD1. The CDR3 length is 15 residues. V trimming: 6 bases; J trimming: 6 bases; junction bases outside the gene matches: 7. CDR1 is MNHEY, CDR2 SMNVEV, per germline (reference sequence). The CDR3 nucleotides are TGTGCCAGCAGGGGACAGGGGGCGCTTCTTGATACGCAGTATTTT. Translated: CASRGQGALLDTQYF.

Points on this clonotype: An end of the junction differs from the germline gene, which may be a read error. V gene TRBV13 combines with J gene TRBJ2-3; 7 bases fit TRBD1. Germline V gives CDR1 PRHDT, CDR2 FYEKMQ (reference sequence). The CDR3 runs 14 residues. The CDR3 loop is CTSSASTGSDTQYF. The CDR3 DNA follows: TGTACCAGCAGCGCCTCGACAGGGTCGGATACGCAGTATTTT.

The rearrangement joins TRBV5-1 to TRBJ2-7; 7 bases line up with TRBD1. The CDR3 covers 15 residues. CDR1 SGHRS and CDR2 YFSETQ come from the germline V gene. Trimming removed 0 bases from V and 1 base from J; junction bases left unmatched: 4. The CDR3 coding sequence is TGCGCCAGCAGCTTGGATGGACAGGTATCCTACGAGCAGTACTTC. The encoded protein is CASSLDGQVSYEQYF.

The chain recombines TRBV6-5 with TRBJ2-3, with unresolved D. The CDR3 length is 15 residues. Germline loops: CDR1 MNHEY, CDR2 SVGAGI. Trimming stripped 2 bases from V and 5 bases from J, with 14 bases between. The CDR3 coding sequence is TGTGCCAGCAGTTACAGGACCCCGGCACGAGATACGCAGTATTTT. Translating gives CASSYRTPARDTQYF.

This clonotype turned up a few times. The chain recombines TRBV20-1 with TRBJ2-1; TRBD2 matches 7 bases. V shed 4 bases, J shed 8 bases, and the junction held 14 bases outside the gene matches. CDR1 DFQATT and CDR2 SNEGSKA come from the germline V gene (reference sequence). This CDR3 contains 15 residues. The CDR3 nucleotides are TGCAGTGCTACTACCTTTGAACGGGGGGTCTATGAGCAGTTCTTC. As protein: CSATTFERGVYEQFF.

V is TRBV7-2 and J is TRBJ2-1; 8 bases map to TRBD2. There are 17 residues in the CDR3. With 6 bases clipped from V and 0 bases from J, the junction kept 10 bases outside the gene matches. Germline V gives CDR1 SGHTA, CDR2 FQGNSA. CDR3 in DNA: TGTGCCAGCAGTCTAGCCGCGGGGGGAGGCTCCTACAATGAGCAGTTCTTC. It is translated as CASSLAAGGGSYNEQFF. Filled out from reference TRBV7-2 and TRBJ2-1, the complete variable domain reads GAGVSQSPSNKVTEKGKDVELRCDPISGHTALYWYRQSLGQGLEFLIYFQGNSAPDKSGLPSDRFSAERTGGSVSTLTIQRTQQEDSAVYLCASSLAAGGGSYNEQFFGPGTRLTVL.

In this sample, this clonotype turned up a few times. V gene TRBV18 combines with J gene TRBJ1-5, with D possibly being TRBD1 (6 bases). This CDR3 has 17 residues. With 4 bases removed from V and 1 base from J, the gap between germline ends came to 17 bases. Germline-derived CDR1 and CDR2 are KGHSH and LQKENI. Written as DNA, the CDR3 is TGTGCCAGCTCACTCTACGGGCCCCAGGGGAGCAATCAGCCCCAGCATTTT. Translating gives CASSLYGPQGSNQPQHF.

The genes are TRBV20-1 and TRBJ2-6; D unclear. The CDR3 covers 15 residues. CDR1 is DFQATT, CDR2 SNEGSKA, per germline (reference sequence). V lost 0 bases and J 0 bases, leaving 6 bases between the germline ends. The CDR3 region has the DNA TGCAGTGCTAGAGATATACACTCTGGGGCCAACGTCCTGACTTTC. It encodes CSARDIHSGANVLTF.

This clonotype was seen a few times. The V and J genes are TRBV4-1 and TRBJ1-1; D gene unclear. The CDR3 is 13 amino acids. The V and J ends lost 5 bases and 3 bases respectively, with 10 bases between them. The germline V gene has CDR1 MGHRA and CDR2 YSYEKL. This chain's CDR3 is CASSVGRDTEAFF. The DNA for the CDR3 is TGCGCCAGCAGCGTGGGCCGGGACACTGAAGCTTTCTTT.

This clonotype was recorded a few times. This chain joins TRBV20-1 and TRBJ2-7; maybe TRBD2 (5 bases). V was clipped by 7 bases and J by 5 bases, with 15 bases between them. The CDR3 spans 12 residues. Germline V CDR1 and CDR2: DFQATT, SNEGSKA (reference sequence). In nucleotides, the CDR3 is TGCAGTGTCCAATTAGACGGGGACGAGCAGTACTTC. Translating it yields CSVQLDGDEQYF.

V usage is TRBV10-2 and J usage is TRBJ2-3, with 8 bases lining up with TRBD2. Germline CDR1 WSHSY, CDR2 SAAADI. The CDR3 is made up of 15 amino acids. The J segment lost 2 bases and the V segment lost 5 bases, leaving 6 bases of the junction unmatched. For the CDR3, the DNA is TGCGCCAGCAGTCGGACTAGCAGGGTCACAGATACGCAGTATTTT. This encodes CASSRTSRVTDTQYF.

This chain connects TRBV10-3 to TRBJ2-5; D unclear. CDR3 length: 13 amino acids. Trimming removed 10 bases from V and 2 bases from J, with 14 bases in between. Per the germline V gene, CDR1 is ENHRY and CDR2 is SYGVKD. The CDR3 reads CATSTGPQETQYF. The CDR3 bases are TGTGCCACCTCTACGGGCCCTCAAGAGACCCAGTACTTC.

The chain combines TRBV20-1 with TRBJ2-7; D gene unclear. Germline assignment: CDR1 DFQATT and CDR2 SNEGSKA (reference sequence). Trimming took off 3 bases at V and 5 bases at J, with 17 bases between the two ends. The CDR3 is 14 amino acids. CDR3 residues: CSASTTAHSDEQYF. DNA for the CDR3: TGCAGTGCTAGTACAACAGCCCATTCAGACGAGCAGTACTTC.

This clonotype was counted only a few times. The chain carries TRBV20-1 and TRBJ2-1, with 14 bases fitting TRBD2. V was pared by 3 bases and J by 1 base, with 14 bases of the junction left unmatched. Germline V gene sequence: CDR1 DFQATT, CDR2 SNEGSKA (reference sequence). The CDR3 has 20 residues. The DNA of the CDR3 is TGCAGTGCTAGGGGGGGATTGACTAGCGGGAGGGCCGGGTCCTACAATGAGCAGTTCTTC. Residues: CSARGGLTSGRAGSYNEQFF.

The rearrangement joins TRBV12-3 or TRBV12-4 to TRBJ2-3; 7 bases are shared with TRBD1. CDR3 length: 16 residues. Trimming took 4 bases from V and 4 from J; bases not matched to a gene: 11. CDR3 nucleotide sequence: TGTGCCAGCAGTTCCCGACGACAGGGTGGGGCAGATACGCAGTATTTT. Translation: CASSSRRQGGADTQYF.

This clonotype was observed once. This rearrangement joins TRBV20-1 to TRBJ1-4, with 7 bases identical to TRBD1. The V segment lost 0 bases and the J segment 8 bases; nucleotides outside the gene matches: 6. Germline assignment: CDR1 DFQATT and CDR2 SNEGSKA (reference sequence). This CDR3 has 14 residues. The CDR3 DNA is TGCAGTGCTAGAGATCCCCAGGGGGACGAAAAACTGTTTTTT. The encoded protein is CSARDPQGDEKLFF.

This sequence joins TRBV6-2 or TRBV6-3 and TRBJ2-5; D perhaps matches TRBD1 (5 bases). The CDR3 consists of 14 residues. Trimming took 5 bases from V and 5 from J, leaving 15 bases between them. Germline-derived CDR1 and CDR2 are MNHEY and SVGEGT. In DNA, the CDR3 is TGTGCCAGCAGTACCCAGATGGGGCCTGAGACCCAGTACTTC. It encodes CASSTQMGPETQYF.

The chain is built from TRBV5-5 and TRBJ2-1; a weak D match, TRBD1 (7 bases). This CDR3 spans 15 amino acids. The germline V gene encodes CDR1 SGHKS and CDR2 YYEKEE (reference sequence). V lost 4 bases to trimming and J lost 2 bases, with 13 bases between them. The CDR3, as DNA: TGTGCCAGCAGCCGGCAGGGGGGCGCCTACAATGAGCAGTTCTTC. Amino acid sequence: CASSRQGGAYNEQFF.

On this clonotype itself: The junction departs from the called germline gene at one end, perhaps through a read error. The chain uses TRBV7-9 and TRBJ2-7, with 7 bases aligning to TRBD2. The CDR3 spans 13 residues. CDR1 and CDR2 (germline): SEHNR, FQNEAQ (reference sequence). The CDR3 spells CASSLGRAREHYF. CDR3 sequence (DNA): TGTGCCAGCAGCTTAGGCAGGGCGCGGGAGCACTACTTC.

This clonotype occurred many times. The chain combines TRBV7-2 with TRBJ2-3, with TRBD2 identical over 14 bases. J was trimmed by 6 bases and V by 3 bases; bases with no gene match: 2. CDR1 is SGHTA, CDR2 FQGNSA, per germline. The CDR3 sequence is 15 residues long. Written as DNA, the CDR3 is TGTGCCAGCAGCTTGCGACTAGCGGGAGGGGATACGCAGTATTTT. Translation: CASSLRLAGGDTQYF.

V and J are TRBV15 and TRBJ2-1, with TRBD1 identical over 7 bases. The CDR3 is 13 residues long. J gave up 8 bases and V 3 bases, and 4 bases lay outside the gene matches. Per the germline V gene, CDR1 is LNHNV and CDR2 is YYDKDF (reference sequence). The CDR3 protein is CATSRIGGDEQFF. The CDR3 bases are TGTGCCACCAGCAGGATAGGGGGCGATGAGCAGTTCTTC.